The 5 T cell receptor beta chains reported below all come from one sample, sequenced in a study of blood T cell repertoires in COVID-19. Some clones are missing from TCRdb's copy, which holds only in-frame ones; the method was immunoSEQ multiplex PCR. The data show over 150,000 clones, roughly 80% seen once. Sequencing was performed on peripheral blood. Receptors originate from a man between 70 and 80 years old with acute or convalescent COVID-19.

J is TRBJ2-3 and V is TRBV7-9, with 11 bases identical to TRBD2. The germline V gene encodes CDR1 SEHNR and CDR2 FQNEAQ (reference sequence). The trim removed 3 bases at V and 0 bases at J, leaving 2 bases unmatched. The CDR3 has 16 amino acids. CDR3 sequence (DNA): TGTGCCAGCAGCTTTTTAGCGGGGGGGAGCACAGATACGCAGTATTTT. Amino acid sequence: CASSFLAGGSTDTQYF.

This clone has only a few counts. As DNA, the CDR3 is TGTGCCAGCAGCTCGACTAGCGGGAGATATTCCTACAATGAGCAGTTCTTC. The encoded protein is CASSSTSGRYSYNEQFF. The V and J genes are TRBV7-6 and TRBJ2-1; 12 nucleotides agree with TRBD2. The CDR3 runs 17 residues. Germline loops: CDR1 SGHVS, CDR2 FNYEAQ. The V segment lost 4 bases and the J segment 1 base; nucleotides outside the gene matches: 5.

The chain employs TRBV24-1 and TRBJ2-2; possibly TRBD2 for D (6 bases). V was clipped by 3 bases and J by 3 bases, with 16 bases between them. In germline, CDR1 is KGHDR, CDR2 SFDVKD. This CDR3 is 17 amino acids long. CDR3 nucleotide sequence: TGTGCCACCAGTGATATAGGACTAAGTTCTGACACCGGGGAGCTGTTTTTT. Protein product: CATSDIGLSSDTGELFF.

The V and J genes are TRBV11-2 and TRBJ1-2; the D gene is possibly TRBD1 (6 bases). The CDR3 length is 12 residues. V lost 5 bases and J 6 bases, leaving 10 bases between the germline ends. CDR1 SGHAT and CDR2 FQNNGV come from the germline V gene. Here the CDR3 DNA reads TGTGCCAGCAGCCCGACAGGTCATGGCTACACCTTC. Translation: CASSPTGHGYTF.

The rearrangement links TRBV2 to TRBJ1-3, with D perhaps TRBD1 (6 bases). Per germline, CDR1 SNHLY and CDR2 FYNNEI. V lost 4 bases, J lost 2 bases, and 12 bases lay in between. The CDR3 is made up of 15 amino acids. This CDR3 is CASSGDTGPGNTIYF. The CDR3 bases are TGTGCCAGCAGTGGGGACACCGGCCCTGGAAACACCATATATTTT.